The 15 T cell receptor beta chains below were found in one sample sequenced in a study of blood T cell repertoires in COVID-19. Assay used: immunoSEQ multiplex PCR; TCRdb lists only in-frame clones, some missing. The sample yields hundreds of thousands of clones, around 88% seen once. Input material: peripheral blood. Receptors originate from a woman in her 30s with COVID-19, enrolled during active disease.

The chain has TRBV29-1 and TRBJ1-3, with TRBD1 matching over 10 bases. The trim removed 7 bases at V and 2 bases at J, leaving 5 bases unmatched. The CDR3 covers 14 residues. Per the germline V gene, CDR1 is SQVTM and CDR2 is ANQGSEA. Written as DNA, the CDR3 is TGCAGCGCCGACGGGACAGGGGCTGGAAACACCATATATTTT. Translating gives CSADGTGAGNTIYF.

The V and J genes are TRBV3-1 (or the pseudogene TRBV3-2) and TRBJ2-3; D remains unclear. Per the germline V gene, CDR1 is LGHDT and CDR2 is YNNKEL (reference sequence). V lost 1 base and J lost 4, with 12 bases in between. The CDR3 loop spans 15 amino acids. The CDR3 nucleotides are TGTGCCAGCAGCCAAGTCTCCGGAGTGGCAGATACGCAGTATTTT. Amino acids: CASSQVSGVADTQYF.

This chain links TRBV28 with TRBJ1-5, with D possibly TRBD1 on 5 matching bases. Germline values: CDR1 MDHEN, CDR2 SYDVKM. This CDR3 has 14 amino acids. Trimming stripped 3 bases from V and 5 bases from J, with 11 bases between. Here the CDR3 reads CASSFLQGYQPQHF. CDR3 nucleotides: TGTGCCAGCAGTTTCCTCCAGGGCTATCAGCCCCAGCATTTT. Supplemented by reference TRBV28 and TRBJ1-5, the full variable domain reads DVKVTQSSRYLVKRTGEKVFLECVQDMDHENMFWYRQDPGLGLRLIYFSYDVKMKEKGDIPEGYSVSREKKERFSLILESASTNQTSMYLCASSFLQGYQPQHFGDGTRLSIL.

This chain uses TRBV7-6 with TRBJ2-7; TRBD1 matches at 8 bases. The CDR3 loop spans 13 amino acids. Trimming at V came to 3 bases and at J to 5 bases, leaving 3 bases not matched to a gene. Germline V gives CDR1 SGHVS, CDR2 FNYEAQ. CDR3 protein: CASSFTTGDEQYV. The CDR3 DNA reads TGTGCCAGCAGCTTTACGACAGGGGACGAGCAGTACGTC.

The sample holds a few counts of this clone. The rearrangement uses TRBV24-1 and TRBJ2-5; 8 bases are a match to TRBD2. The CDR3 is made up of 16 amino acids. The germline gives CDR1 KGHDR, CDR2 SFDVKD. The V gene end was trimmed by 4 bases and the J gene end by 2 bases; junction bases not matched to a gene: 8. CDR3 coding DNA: TGTGCCACCAGTGACGGGGGGGCAGCGGTTCAAGAGACCCAGTACTTC. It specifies CATSDGGAAVQETQYF.

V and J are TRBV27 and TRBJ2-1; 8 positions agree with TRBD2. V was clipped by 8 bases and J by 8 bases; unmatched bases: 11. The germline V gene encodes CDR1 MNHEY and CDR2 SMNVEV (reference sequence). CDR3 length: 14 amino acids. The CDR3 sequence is CASYSGLGMDEQFF. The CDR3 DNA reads TGTGCCAGCTATTCGGGACTAGGAATGGATGAGCAGTTCTTC.

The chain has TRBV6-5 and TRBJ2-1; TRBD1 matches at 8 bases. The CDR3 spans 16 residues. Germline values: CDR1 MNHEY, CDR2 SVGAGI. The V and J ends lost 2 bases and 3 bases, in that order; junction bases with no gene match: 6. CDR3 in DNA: TGTGCCAGCAGTTACACGTGGACAGGGAGCTACAATGAGCAGTTCTTC. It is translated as CASSYTWTGSYNEQFF.

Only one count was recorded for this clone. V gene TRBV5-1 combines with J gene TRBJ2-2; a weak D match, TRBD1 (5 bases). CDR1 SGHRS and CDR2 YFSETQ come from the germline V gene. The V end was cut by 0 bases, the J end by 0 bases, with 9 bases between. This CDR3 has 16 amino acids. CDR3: CASSLAGRSNTGELFF. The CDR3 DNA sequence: TGCGCCAGCAGCTTGGCAGGGCGCTCGAACACCGGGGAGCTGTTTTTT.

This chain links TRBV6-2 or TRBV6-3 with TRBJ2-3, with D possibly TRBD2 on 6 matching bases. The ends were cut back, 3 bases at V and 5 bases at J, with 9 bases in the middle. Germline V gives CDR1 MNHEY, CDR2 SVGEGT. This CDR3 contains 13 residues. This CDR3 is CASSYREEDTQYF. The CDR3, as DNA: TGTGCCAGCAGTTATAGGGAGGAAGATACGCAGTATTTT.

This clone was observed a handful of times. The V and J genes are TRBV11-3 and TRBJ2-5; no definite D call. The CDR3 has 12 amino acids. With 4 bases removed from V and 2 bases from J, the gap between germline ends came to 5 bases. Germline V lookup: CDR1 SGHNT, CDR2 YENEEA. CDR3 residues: CASSSSQETQYF. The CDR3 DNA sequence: TGTGCCAGCAGCTCGTCGCAAGAGACCCAGTACTTC.

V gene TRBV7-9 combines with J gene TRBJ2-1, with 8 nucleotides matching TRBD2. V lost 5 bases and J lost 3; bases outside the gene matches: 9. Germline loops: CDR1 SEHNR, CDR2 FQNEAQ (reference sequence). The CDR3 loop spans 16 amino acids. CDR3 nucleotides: TGTGCCAGCAGCCCGTCAGCCGGGAGGGGCTACAATGAGCAGTTCTTC. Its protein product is CASSPSAGRGYNEQFF.

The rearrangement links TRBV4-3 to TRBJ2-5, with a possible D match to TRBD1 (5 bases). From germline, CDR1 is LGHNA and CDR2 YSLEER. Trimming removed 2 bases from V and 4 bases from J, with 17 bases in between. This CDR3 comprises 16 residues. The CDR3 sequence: CASSQRPQGSVETQYF. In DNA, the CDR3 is TGCGCCAGCAGCCAACGCCCGCAGGGTTCGGTAGAGACCCAGTACTTC.

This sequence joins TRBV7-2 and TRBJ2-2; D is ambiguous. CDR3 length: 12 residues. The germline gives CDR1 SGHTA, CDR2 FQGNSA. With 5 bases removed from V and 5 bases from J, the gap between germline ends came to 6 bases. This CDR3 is CASSPMTGELFF. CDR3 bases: TGTGCCAGCAGCCCCATGACCGGGGAGCTGTTTTTT.

The CDR3 loop is CAWSEVADNEQFF. CDR3 DNA sequence: TGTGCCTGGAGTGAGGTAGCGGACAATGAGCAGTTCTTC. The chain links TRBV30 to TRBJ2-1, with D tentatively TRBD2 (6 bases). Per germline, CDR1 GTSNPN and CDR2 SVGIG (reference sequence). This CDR3 contains 13 residues. Trimming cost V 1 base and J 5 bases, with 9 bases left between them.

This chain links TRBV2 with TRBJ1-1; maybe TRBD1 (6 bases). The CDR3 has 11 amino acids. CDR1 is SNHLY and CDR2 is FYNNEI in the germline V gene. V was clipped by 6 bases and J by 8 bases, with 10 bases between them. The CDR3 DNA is TGTGCCAGCAGCCTTACAGGGGAAGCTTTCTTT. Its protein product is CASSLTGEAFF.